These 32 T cell receptor beta chains were all obtained from the same sample, sequenced in a study of blood T cell repertoires in COVID-19. Repertoires were generated with immunoSEQ multiplex PCR, while TCRdb's copy carries only in-frame clones and drops some. The data hold roughly 570,000 clones, with less than 90% observed a single time. Sample: peripheral blood. The receptor source for this set is a woman between 50 and 59 years old with COVID-19, enrolled during active disease.

The V and J genes are TRBV6-5 and TRBJ2-7; 7 bases match TRBD1. This CDR3 spans 13 amino acids. CDR1 MNHEY and CDR2 SVGAGI come from the germline V gene. The trim removed 6 bases at V and 3 bases at J, leaving 5 bases unmatched. CDR3 nucleotide sequence: TGTGCCAGCAGCCGGGACAGCCTCTACGAGCAGTACTTC. Its protein product is CASSRDSLYEQYF.

V is TRBV11-3 and J is TRBJ1-1; D not certain. Trimming took off 5 bases at V and 1 base at J, with 8 bases between the two ends. This CDR3 contains 13 residues. In germline, CDR1 is SGHNT, CDR2 YENEEA. The CDR3 DNA reads as TGTGCCAGCAGCCAGGAGGGGAACACTGAAGCTTTCTTT. This translates into CASSQEGNTEAFF.

The rearrangement uses TRBV18 and TRBJ1-3; TRBD1 aligns across 9 bases. The CDR3 consists of 17 residues. The V gene end was trimmed by 5 bases and the J gene end by 0 bases; junction bases not matched to a gene: 8. Per the germline V gene, CDR1 is KGHSH and CDR2 is LQKENI. DNA for the CDR3: TGTGCCAGCTCAGCAGCACAGGGGGCTATCTCTGGAAACACCATATATTTT. Amino acid sequence: CASSAAQGAISGNTIYF.

This clone has only a few counts. This chain links TRBV5-8 with TRBJ2-3; 8 bases map to TRBD2. Germline values: CDR1 SGHTS, CDR2 YDEGEE. J gave up 1 base and V 2 bases, and 3 bases lay outside the gene matches. The CDR3 contains 15 residues. The CDR3 here is CASSFFSGGTDTQYF. CDR3 sequence (DNA): TGTGCCAGCAGCTTCTTTAGCGGGGGCACAGATACGCAGTATTTT. The full variable domain, completed using reference TRBV5-8 and TRBJ2-3, is EAGVTQSPTHLIKTRGQQATLRCSPISGHTSVYWYQQALGLGLQFLLWYDEGEERNRGNFPPRFSGRQFPNYSSELNVNALELEDSALYLCASSFFSGGTDTQYFGPGTRLTVL.

This clone was counted only a few times. This sequence joins TRBV12-5 and TRBJ2-3, with D tentatively TRBD1 (6 bases). The CDR3 runs to 17 residues. Germline V CDR1 and CDR2: LGHNT, FRNRAP. V lost 0 bases to trimming and J lost 0 bases, with 13 bases between them. The CDR3 DNA follows: TGTGCTAGTGGTTTGGTATTAGGGGGTTTTAGCACAGATACGCAGTATTTT. It is translated as CASGLVLGGFSTDTQYF.

A note on this clone: Other DNA sequences in this specimen translate into the identical CDR3. The CDR3 is CASSPGGTEAFF. Written as DNA, the CDR3 is TGTGCCAGCAGTCCCGGCGGCACTGAAGCTTTCTTT. The rearrangement links TRBV7-9 to TRBJ1-1; D unclear. This CDR3 is 12 amino acids long. The V end lost 6 bases, the J end lost 4 bases, and 9 bases lay between the germline ends. Germline CDR1 reads SEHNR; CDR2 reads FQNEAQ (reference sequence).

The rearrangement joins TRBV5-1 to TRBJ2-2; TRBD1 matches 8 bases. Germline CDR1 SGHRS, CDR2 YFSETQ. After removal of 2 bases from V and 5 bases from J, the junction contained 14 bases not matched to a gene. This CDR3 is 18 amino acids long. DNA of the CDR3: TGCGCCAGCAGCTTTATCCCGACAGGGGCCGGGTGGACCGGGGAGCTGTTTTTT. It codes for CASSFIPTGAGWTGELFF.

The chain carries TRBV18 and TRBJ2-5; 10 bases fit TRBD1. Unmatched junction bases numbered 0, after V lost 2 bases and J lost 3 bases. The CDR3 spans 14 residues. The germline V gene has CDR1 KGHSH and CDR2 LQKENI. CDR3 nucleotide sequence: TGTGCCAGCTCACCAGGACAGGGGGAAGAGACCCAGTACTTC. This codes for CASSPGQGEETQYF.

The chain joins TRBV5-6 to TRBJ1-2; 7 bases are a match to TRBD1. The CDR3 spans 14 residues. Germline V gene lookup returns CDR1 SGHDT and CDR2 YYEEEE. V lost 2 bases, J lost 5 bases, and 6 bases stayed unmatched. The CDR3 DNA reads as TGTGCCAGCAGCTTCACAGGGGAGGAATATGGCTACACCTTC. This codes for CASSFTGEEYGYTF.

This sequence joins TRBV10-2 and TRBJ2-2; D uncertain. Germline CDR1 WSHSY, CDR2 SAAADI. With 7 bases removed from V and 3 bases from J, the gap between germline ends came to 12 bases. The CDR3 sequence is 14 residues long. DNA for the CDR3: TGCGCCAGCATAGAGCGCACCGACACCGGGGAGCTGTTTTTT. Encoded protein: CASIERTDTGELFF.

This clone was observed once. The gene calls are TRBV4-1 and TRBJ2-1; 8 bases are shared with TRBD2. CDR3 length: 15 amino acids. V shed 2 bases and J 6 bases; nucleotides not matched to a gene: 6. Germline V CDR1 and CDR2: MGHRA, YSYEKL. The CDR3 DNA sequence: TGCGCCAGCAGCCAAACCACTAGCGGTTTCAATGAGCAGTTCTTC. Protein: CASSQTTSGFNEQFF.

Here the CDR3 reads CASRNGRGGSPLHF. The CDR3 nucleotides read TGTGCCAGCAGAAATGGAAGGGGAGGTTCACCCCTCCACTTT. The rearrangement uses TRBV28 and TRBJ1-6; maybe TRBD1 (5 bases). Germline V gene data show CDR1 as MDHEN and CDR2 as SYDVKM. CDR3 length: 14 residues. The ends were cut back, 6 bases at V and 9 bases at J, with 15 bases in the middle.

The V call is TRBV5-4, the J call TRBJ1-2; 8 nucleotides agree with TRBD1. CDR1 is SGHNT and CDR2 is YYREEE in the germline V gene (reference sequence). This CDR3 comprises 14 residues. Losses at the gene ends were 5 bases for V and 8 bases for J; bases not matched to a gene: 11. The CDR3: CASRPAGQAPGYTF. Here the CDR3 DNA reads TGTGCCAGCAGGCCCGCGGGACAGGCCCCAGGCTACACCTTC.

A single count supports this clone. The chain links TRBV29-1 to TRBJ1-2; TRBD1 aligns across 9 bases. V shed 7 bases, J shed 8 bases, and the junction held 14 bases outside the gene matches. This CDR3 spans 14 amino acids. Germline V lookup: CDR1 SQVTM, CDR2 ANQGSEA. The CDR3 nucleotides read TGCAGCGGTGCCTCTGCCGGGACAGGGAACGGCTACACCTTC. Translation gives CSGASAGTGNGYTF. The variable domain in full, with the rest retrieved from reference TRBV29-1 and TRBJ1-2, is SAVISQKPSRDICQRGTSLTIQCQVDSQVTMMFWYRQQPGQSLTLIATANQGSEATYESGFVIDKFPISRPNLTFSTLTVSNMSPEDSSIYLCSGASAGTGNGYTFGSGTRLTVV.

J is TRBJ1-5 and V is TRBV29-1; 11 bases line up with TRBD1. The junction had 8 bases not matched to a gene; V was cut back by 4 bases and J by 6 bases. CDR1 and CDR2 (germline): SQVTM, ANQGSEA. This CDR3 has 15 residues. CDR3 in DNA: TGCAGCGTTGTCGAGGGACAGGGGGTCGGTCAGCCCCAGCATTTT. Its translation is CSVVEGQGVGQPQHF.

The chain recombines TRBV7-2 with TRBJ1-2; TRBD1 might be the D (5 bases). Trimming left V 4 bases short and J 2 bases short, with 11 bases between. The germline V gene encodes CDR1 SGHTA and CDR2 FQGNSA. The CDR3 is made up of 14 amino acids. The CDR3 DNA reads as TGTGCCAGCAGCTCCAGGGTAGTAAACTATGGCTACACCTTC. This codes for CASSSRVVNYGYTF.

The chain combines TRBV19 with TRBJ2-5, with TRBD1 matching 9 bases. V lost 6 bases to trimming and J lost 4 bases; unmatched junction nucleotides: 6. CDR3 length: 14 amino acids. Germline lookup yields CDR1 LNHDA and CDR2 SQIVND (reference sequence). In DNA, the CDR3 is TGTGCCAGTAGACCCGACAGGGGGTTAGAGACCCAGTACTTC. It encodes CASRPDRGLETQYF.

CDR3 coding DNA: TGTGCCAGCAGCTCTCGGCGGGGTAGCAATGAGCAGTTCTTC. This translates into CASSSRRGSNEQFF. The chain couples TRBV3-1 (or the pseudogene TRBV3-2) to TRBJ2-1; tentatively, D is TRBD2 (6 bases). The CDR3 has 14 residues. The V and J ends lost 5 bases and 6 bases respectively, with 14 bases between them. Germline loops: CDR1 LGHDT, CDR2 YNNKEL (reference sequence).

V usage is TRBV12-3 or TRBV12-4 and J usage is TRBJ1-2; no reliable D call. Trimming left V 7 bases short and J 8 bases short, with 14 bases between. The CDR3 extends over 12 amino acids. The CDR3 DNA is TGTGCCAGCACCAAAACTGGTGTGGGCTACACCTTC. Translating it yields CASTKTGVGYTF.

This rearrangement joins TRBV3-1 (or the pseudogene TRBV3-2) to TRBJ1-2; D gene uncertain. V was pared by 0 bases and J by 4 bases, with 6 bases between. Per the germline V gene, CDR1 is LGHDT and CDR2 is YNNKEL (reference sequence). The CDR3 totals 13 residues. Here the CDR3 reads CASSQDRTYGYTF. The CDR3 nucleotides read TGTGCCAGCAGCCAAGACAGAACCTATGGCTACACCTTC.

This chain connects TRBV2 to TRBJ1-2, with D unclear. V dropped 1 base and J dropped 5 bases, with 8 bases sitting between them. CDR1 SNHLY and CDR2 FYNNEI come from the germline V gene. This CDR3 is built from 13 residues. The CDR3 DNA reads as TGTGCCAGCAGTGAAGTATCAGGTTATGGCTACACCTTC. As protein: CASSEVSGYGYTF.

This rearrangement joins TRBV28 to TRBJ2-1; 9 bases line up with TRBD1. The CDR3 loop spans 16 amino acids. CDR1 is MDHEN, CDR2 SYDVKM, per germline. The V gene end was trimmed by 4 bases and the J gene end by 8 bases; junction bases not matched to a gene: 12. CDR3 sequence (DNA): TGTGCCAGCAGTTCCGCCGGGACAGGGATTAGGCATGAGCAGTTCTTC. This gives the protein CASSSAGTGIRHEQFF. The full variable domain, with the rest looked up from reference TRBV28 and TRBJ2-1, is DVKVTQSSRYLVKRTGEKVFLECVQDMDHENMFWYRQDPGLGLRLIYFSYDVKMKEKGDIPEGYSVSREKKERFSLILESASTNQTSMYLCASSSAGTGIRHEQFFGPGTRLTVL.

This chain connects TRBV9 to TRBJ2-5; D is perhaps TRBD1 (6 bases). The CDR3 contains 17 residues. V was shortened by 4 bases and J by 2 bases, with 21 bases between the two germline ends. Per germline, CDR1 SGDLS and CDR2 YYNGEE. The CDR3 nucleotides read TGTGCCAGCAGCACCAACACAATTTGGCAGGGGCAAGAGACCCAGTACTTC. Translation: CASSTNTIWQGQETQYF.

The V gene is TRBV5-1, the J gene TRBJ2-1; TRBD1 aligns across 7 bases. CDR3 length: 14 residues. V lost 4 bases and J lost 4; bases outside the gene matches: 5. The V gene's germline CDR1 is SGHRS and CDR2 YFSETQ. CDR3 coding DNA: TGCGCCAGCAGCCCTTGGACAGGTTACAATGAGCAGTTCTTC. Amino acids: CASSPWTGYNEQFF. The whole variable domain, filled in from reference TRBV5-1 and TRBJ2-1, reads KAGVTQTPRYLIKTRGQQVTLSCSPISGHRSVSWYQQTPGQGLQFLFEYFSETQRNKGNFPGRFSGRQFSNSRSEMNVSTLELGDSALYLCASSPWTGYNEQFFGPGTRLTVL.

Details on this clone: The sample has other DNA sequences that encode this CDR3 too. V gene TRBV6-5 combines with J gene TRBJ2-7; TRBD1 is a possible D gene (5 bases). The germline V gene has CDR1 MNHEY and CDR2 SVGAGI. Deletions cut 4 bases from V and 4 bases from J, with 8 bases between. CDR3 size: 12 residues. For the CDR3, the DNA is TGTGCCAGCAGTTTAGACAGTTACGAGCAGTACTTC. This gives the protein CASSLDSYEQYF.

This chain uses TRBV5-4 with TRBJ2-3, with 9 bases identical to TRBD2. V lost 3 bases and J lost 4; bases outside the gene matches: 6. Germline CDR1 SGHNT, CDR2 YYREEE (reference sequence). CDR3 length: 15 residues. The CDR3 region has the DNA TGTGCCAGCAGCTGGATTCTAGCGGGGCCAGATACGCAGTATTTT. It codes for CASSWILAGPDTQYF.

Concerning this clone: The same CDR3 can be traced to other DNA sequences in this sample. J is TRBJ1-2 and V is TRBV20-1, with D perhaps TRBD1 (5 bases). The CDR3 is 11 residues long. With 3 bases removed from V and 8 bases from J, the gap between germline ends came to 10 bases. CDR1 and CDR2 from the germline V gene are DFQATT and SNEGSKA (reference sequence). The CDR3 region has the DNA TGCAGTGCTAGGTCGGGGGGAGGCTACACCTTC. Translated, it gives CSARSGGGYTF.

V gene TRBV30 combines with J gene TRBJ2-2, with TRBD2 as a possible D gene (7 bases). V lost 3 bases and J 3 bases, leaving 11 bases between the germline ends. The CDR3 contains 14 residues. Per germline, CDR1 GTSNPN and CDR2 SVGIG (reference sequence). CDR3: CAWSRGGDTGELFF. The CDR3 region has the DNA TGTGCCTGGAGCCGCGGGGGCGACACCGGGGAGCTGTTTTTT.

The sample holds one count of this clone. The chain carries TRBV7-7 and TRBJ2-1; a weak D match, TRBD1 (6 bases). The CDR3 contains 15 residues. V lost 3 bases, J lost 0 bases, and 9 bases lay in between. CDR1 and CDR2 from the germline V gene are SSHAT and FNYEAQ (reference sequence). The CDR3 loop reads CASSLGASSYNEQFF. In DNA, the CDR3 is TGTGCCAGCAGCTTGGGGGCTAGCTCCTACAATGAGCAGTTCTTC.

The J gene is TRBJ2-5, the V gene TRBV11-2; perhaps TRBD1 as D (5 bases). V gave up 5 bases and J gave up 5 bases, with 15 bases separating them. The germline V gene encodes CDR1 SGHAT and CDR2 FQNNGV. The CDR3 loop spans 14 amino acids. In nucleotides, the CDR3 is TGTGCCAGCAGCCGTGGAATGGGGCGGGAGACCCAGTACTTC. This translates into CASSRGMGRETQYF.

The gene calls are TRBV27 and TRBJ2-7, with 8 bases identical to TRBD2. This CDR3 comprises 16 residues. Per the germline V gene, CDR1 is MNHEY and CDR2 is SMNVEV (reference sequence). J gave up 3 bases and V 8 bases, and 15 bases lay outside the gene matches. Here the CDR3 DNA reads TGTGCCAGCTCCCCCGTAGCGGGACGACCCCTCTACGAGCAGTACTTC. Its protein product is CASSPVAGRPLYEQYF.

DNA for the CDR3: TGTGCCAGCAGTATTAGCGTCTCCTACGAGCAGTACTTC. Amino acids: CASSISVSYEQYF. The V call is TRBV12-3 or TRBV12-4, the J call TRBJ2-7, with D tentatively TRBD2 (5 bases). The length of the CDR3 is 13 residues. Trimming left V 5 bases short and J 0 bases short, with 8 bases between.